This TCR beta chain appears in the sequencing data of a study of blood T cell repertoires in COVID-19. During active infection, Seattle patients enrolled and were then monitored through disease. Study processing details: Estimated nucleated cell counts came from reference gene primer amplification. The repertoire was sequenced with immunoSEQ multiplex PCR; TCRdb's copy has only in-frame clones and lacks some. Clone size and V and J calls were adopted from that table, with D and trimming inferred from the DNA. The profile shows roughly 69,000 clones, 70% to 85% of them singletons. Losses at the gene ends were 1 base for V and 0 bases for J; bases not matched to a gene: 2. The CDR3 extends over 17 amino acids. Germline V gene data show CDR1 as SGHRS and CDR2 as YFSETQ.

V and J are TRBV5-1 and TRBJ1-4; 11 bases are shared with TRBD1. The clonotype comes from a man in his fifties with COVID-19, enrolled during active disease. Material: peripheral blood. CDR3 loop: CASSLQGQGATNEKLFF. In DNA form, the CDR3 reads TGCGCCAGCAGCTTGCAGGGACAGGGGGCAACTAATGAAAAACTGTTTTTT.